These 29 T cell receptor beta chains share one sample of origin, sequenced in a study of blood T cell repertoires in COVID-19. TCRdb keeps only in-frame clones here, not all; method: immunoSEQ multiplex PCR. The data show 290,000 or so clones, with over 75% seen just once and roughly 1.1% held by the top ten. The sequencing input was PBMCs or T cells enriched from blood (not recorded which). Receptors were obtained from a woman aged 25-40 years who had recovered from COVID-19.

This clone was observed once. V usage is TRBV5-1 and J usage is TRBJ2-1, with 13 bases identical to TRBD2. The CDR3 is made up of 17 amino acids. After removal of 4 bases from V and 5 bases from J, the junction contained 9 bases not matched to a gene. Germline values: CDR1 SGHRS, CDR2 YFSETQ. The CDR3 bases are TGCGCCAGCAGCCCGGGACTAGCGGGATATAGTGACAATGAGCAGTTCTTC. This gives the protein CASSPGLAGYSDNEQFF.

CDR3 nucleotides: TGTGCCAGCAGCCCAGGGGGCGCTGGCACAGATACGCAGTATTTT. This encodes CASSPGGAGTDTQYF. This chain connects TRBV5-4 to TRBJ2-3; 8 bases fit TRBD1. V was clipped by 4 bases and J by 1 base; unmatched bases: 5. The CDR3 is made up of 15 amino acids. Germline CDR1 is SGHNT and CDR2 is YYREEE (reference sequence).

The V call is TRBV6-5, the J call TRBJ2-1; D may be TRBD2 (6 bases). CDR1 MNHEY and CDR2 SVGAGI come from the germline V gene. Trimming shortened V by 6 bases and J by 3 bases, and 12 bases separated the two germline ends. There are 14 residues in the CDR3. The CDR3 sequence: CASSPLRDYNEQFF. For the CDR3, the DNA is TGTGCCAGCAGCCCCCTGCGGGACTACAATGAGCAGTTCTTC.

The V gene is TRBV7-8, the J gene TRBJ2-2; 12 bases are a match to TRBD2. Germline V lookup: CDR1 SGHVS, CDR2 FQNEAQ. V lost 5 bases, J lost 8 bases, and 12 bases stayed unmatched. The CDR3 loop spans 17 amino acids. For the CDR3, the DNA is TGTGCCAGCAGCGCCGGACTAGCGGGAACATTCGGTGGGGAGCTGTTTTTT. This translates into CASSAGLAGTFGGELFF.

This clone was detected only once. The J gene is TRBJ2-5, the V gene TRBV29-1, with a tentative D call TRBD2 (6 bases). V gave up 1 base and J gave up 6 bases, with 12 bases separating them. CDR3 size: 13 residues. Germline CDR1 is SQVTM and CDR2 is ANQGSEA. As DNA, the CDR3 is TGCAGCGTTGAAGGGGGGGTGGGGAAGACCCAGTACTTC. Translating it yields CSVEGGVGKTQYF.

This sequence joins TRBV28 and TRBJ2-5; 11 bases align to TRBD2. This CDR3 has 18 amino acids. Germline V gives CDR1 MDHEN, CDR2 SYDVKM. Here the CDR3 DNA reads TGTGCAAACGACCCAGGGACTAGCGGACGCCCTGGTGCGGAGACCCAGTACTTC. Its protein product is CANDPGTSGRPGAETQYF.

The rearrangement links TRBV4-1 to TRBJ1-1, with D possibly TRBD1 on 6 matching bases. The CDR3 length is 15 residues. Germline V gives CDR1 MGHRA, CDR2 YSYEKL. V lost 4 bases to trimming and J lost 6 bases, with 18 bases between them. CDR3 protein: CASSRYDGRGSEAFF. Here the CDR3 DNA reads TGCGCCAGCAGCCGCTATGATGGCAGGGGCTCTGAAGCTTTCTTT.

The V and J genes are TRBV5-1 and TRBJ1-5; D uncertain. Germline CDR1 SGHRS, CDR2 YFSETQ. CDR3 size: 15 residues. Between the trimmed V and J ends, which lost 4 bases and 2 bases, there was a span of 13 bases. The chain's CDR3 is CASSVMPGGNQPQHF. In DNA form, the CDR3 reads TGCGCCAGCAGCGTAATGCCCGGAGGCAATCAGCCCCAGCATTTT.

V usage is TRBV11-1 and J usage is TRBJ2-3, with a possible D match to TRBD2 (6 bases). Between the trimmed V and J ends, which lost 3 bases and 4 bases, there was a span of 8 bases. The length of the CDR3 is 13 residues. The germline gives CDR1 SGHAT, CDR2 FQDESV (reference sequence). The CDR3 bases are TGTGCCAGCAGCTTCCCTAGCGCAGATACGCAGTATTTT. Amino acid sequence: CASSFPSADTQYF. The full variable domain, its missing parts supplied by reference TRBV11-1 and TRBJ2-3, is EAEVAQSPRYKITEKSQAVAFWCDPISGHATLYWYRQILGQGPELLVQFQDESVVDDSQLPKDRFSAERLKGVDSTLKIQPAELGDSAMYLCASSFPSADTQYFGPGTRLTVL.

This clone has only one observation. The gene calls are TRBV19 and TRBJ2-7, with 8 positions matching TRBD1. The germline gives CDR1 LNHDA, CDR2 SQIVND (reference sequence). The J segment lost 6 bases and the V segment lost 6 bases, leaving 13 bases of the junction unmatched. There are 15 residues in the CDR3. The CDR3 here is CASSQSGRGRGEQYF. The CDR3 DNA is TGTGCCAGTAGCCAATCGGGCAGGGGGCGCGGCGAGCAGTACTTC.

V usage is TRBV27 and J usage is TRBJ2-7; 7 nucleotides line up with TRBD1. Trimming took 6 bases from V and 0 from J; bases not matched to a gene: 8. CDR1 and CDR2 (germline): MNHEY, SMNVEV (reference sequence). The CDR3 covers 15 residues. In DNA, the CDR3 is TGTGCCAGCAGAAGTCTACAGGGGAGCTCCTACGAGCAGTACTTC. It encodes CASRSLQGSSYEQYF.

The chain has TRBV5-5 and TRBJ2-7; a weak D match, TRBD2 (6 bases). The V end was cut by 8 bases, the J end by 0 bases, with 18 bases between. This CDR3 has 15 amino acids. Germline CDR1 and CDR2: SGHKS and YYEKEE (reference sequence). The CDR3: CASWRAGPNSYEQYF. The CDR3 nucleotides are TGTGCCAGTTGGCGTGCGGGGCCGAACTCCTACGAGCAGTACTTC. Using reference TRBV5-5 and TRBJ2-7 for the parts outside the CDR3, the full variable domain is DAGVTQSPTHLIKTRGQQVTLRCSPISGHKSVSWYQQVLGQGPQFIFQYYEKEERGRGNFPDRFSARQFPNYSSELNVNALLLGDSALYLCASWRAGPNSYEQYFGPGTRLTVT.

This clone was seen only once. The V gene is TRBV28, the J gene TRBJ2-6, with 7 bases matching TRBD2. The CDR3 contains 17 residues. V was clipped by 4 bases and J by 4 bases; unmatched bases: 10. The germline V gene encodes CDR1 MDHEN and CDR2 SYDVKM. CDR3: CASSSGAGAWGANVLTF. In DNA, the CDR3 is TGTGCCAGCAGTTCTGGGGCGGGAGCTTGGGGGGCCAACGTCCTGACTTTC.

The chain employs TRBV6-5 and TRBJ1-2; perhaps TRBD1 as D (5 bases). From germline, CDR1 is MNHEY and CDR2 SVGAGI. V lost 0 bases and J 4 bases, leaving 12 bases between the germline ends. CDR3 length equals 15 residues. The DNA for the CDR3 is TGTGCCAGCAGTTACTCCCAGGGCCCACTCTATGGCTACACCTTC. Amino acid sequence: CASSYSQGPLYGYTF.

The V call is TRBV5-1, the J call TRBJ1-2; 8 bases line up with TRBD1. With V trimmed by 3 bases and J by 8 bases, 12 bases remained unmatched. Germline assignment: CDR1 SGHRS and CDR2 YFSETQ. This CDR3 is built from 15 residues. CDR3 sequence: CASSWDRPQEWGYTF. CDR3 nucleotide sequence: TGCGCCAGCAGCTGGGACAGGCCCCAGGAATGGGGCTACACCTTC. Together with reference TRBV5-1 and TRBJ1-2, the CDR3 gives the full variable domain: KAGVTQTPRYLIKTRGQQVTLSCSPISGHRSVSWYQQTPGQGLQFLFEYFSETQRNKGNFPGRFSGRQFSNSRSEMNVSTLELGDSALYLCASSWDRPQEWGYTFGSGTRLTVV.

J is TRBJ1-4 and V is TRBV6-5; D might be TRBD1 (6 bases). CDR1 and CDR2 from the germline V gene are MNHEY and SVGAGI. This CDR3 is 14 amino acids long. Deletions cut 6 bases from V and 5 bases from J, with 13 bases between. CDR3 in amino acids: CASRHREVNEKLFF. As DNA, the CDR3 is TGTGCCAGCAGACACAGGGAAGTAAATGAAAAACTGTTTTTT.

A few counts support this clone. The chain carries TRBV27 and TRBJ2-2; perhaps TRBD1 as D (5 bases). Trimming took off 2 bases at V and 3 bases at J, with 10 bases between the two ends. Germline V gene sequence: CDR1 MNHEY, CDR2 SMNVEV (reference sequence). The CDR3 totals 15 residues. The CDR3 here is CASSLSRADTGELFF. The CDR3 bases are TGTGCCAGCAGTTTAAGCAGGGCGGACACCGGGGAGCTGTTTTTT.

CDR3 nucleotides: TGCGCCAGCAGCTTGGCCGCGGGGCGGGAGACCCAGTACTTC. This codes for CASSLAAGRETQYF. The chain combines TRBV5-1 with TRBJ2-5, with TRBD2 as a possible D gene (6 bases). Germline lookup yields CDR1 SGHRS and CDR2 YFSETQ. Trimming left V 0 bases short and J 5 bases short, with 11 bases between. The CDR3 is 14 amino acids.

The chain recombines TRBV5-4 with TRBJ2-1; 7 nucleotides agree with TRBD1. The CDR3 totals 15 residues. CDR1 and CDR2 (germline): SGHNT, YYREEE (reference sequence). Trimming removed 3 bases from V and 5 bases from J; junction bases left unmatched: 8. CDR3 protein: CASSSRQGSDNEQFF. The CDR3 DNA sequence: TGTGCCAGCAGCTCCCGACAGGGATCAGACAATGAGCAGTTCTTC.

The J gene is TRBJ2-2, the V gene TRBV29-1, with TRBD2 identical over 9 bases. The V and J ends lost 7 bases and 6 bases, in that order; junction bases with no gene match: 9. CDR3 length equals 14 residues. CDR1 and CDR2 from the germline V gene are SQVTM and ANQGSEA. In DNA form, the CDR3 reads TGCAGCGGCTCCGCGCTAGCGGGATCCGGGGAGCTGTTTTTT. This encodes CSGSALAGSGELFF.

Details on this clone: Other DNA sequences of this sample code for an identical CDR3. The V and J genes are TRBV7-3 and TRBJ2-3; 8 bases are a match to TRBD2. Germline lookup yields CDR1 SGHTA and CDR2 FQGTGA. This CDR3 comprises 14 residues. The junction had 3 bases not matched to a gene; V was cut back by 5 bases and J by 2 bases. DNA of the CDR3: TGTGCCAGCAGCCCAGGACTAGCCACAGATACGCAGTATTTT. Translated, it gives CASSPGLATDTQYF.

The genes are TRBV3-1 (or the pseudogene TRBV3-2) and TRBJ1-1; no clear D. Looked up from germline, CDR1 is LGHDT and CDR2 is YNNKEL (reference sequence). This CDR3 contains 16 residues. The CDR3 here is CAYQIRYKEGWTEAFF. The CDR3 DNA sequence: TGTGCATATCAAATCCGTTATAAGGAGGGTTGGACTGAAGCTTTCTTT.

The CDR3: CASSWTGGIDEQYF. CDR3 DNA: TGCGCCAGCAGCTGGACAGGGGGGATCGACGAGCAGTACTTC. V usage is TRBV5-1 and J usage is TRBJ2-7; 10 bases line up with TRBD1. Germline V gives CDR1 SGHRS, CDR2 YFSETQ. Germline trimming cut 3 bases from V and 5 bases from J; bases unmatched to any gene: 5. The CDR3 runs 14 residues.

The V call is TRBV5-1, the J call TRBJ2-1; 10 bases match TRBD2. The CDR3 consists of 17 residues. Germline trimming cut 6 bases from V and 9 bases from J; bases unmatched to any gene: 18. CDR1 SGHRS and CDR2 YFSETQ come from the germline V gene. CDR3 in amino acids: CASMLTVLAGVSGEQFF. The CDR3 DNA reads TGCGCCAGCATGCTTACGGTTCTAGCGGGAGTATCCGGTGAGCAGTTCTTC.

The J gene is TRBJ1-1, the V gene TRBV24-1, with TRBD1 identical over 9 bases. Germline V gene lookup returns CDR1 KGHDR and CDR2 SFDVKD. This CDR3 comprises 12 residues. V was clipped by 11 bases and J by 9 bases; unmatched bases: 9. The CDR3 DNA reads as TGTGCCATCATGTCCGGACAGGGGAAAGCTTTCTTT. This sequence encodes CAIMSGQGKAFF.

This rearrangement joins TRBV5-8 to TRBJ2-3, with D tentatively TRBD1 (5 bases). Between the trimmed V and J ends, which lost 2 bases and 3 bases, there was a span of 13 bases. In germline, CDR1 is SGHTS, CDR2 YDEGEE. The CDR3 consists of 15 residues. Here the CDR3 DNA reads TGTGCCAGCAGCTTTAGGGGCGTGAGAACAGATACGCAGTATTTT. As protein: CASSFRGVRTDTQYF.

The gene calls are TRBV7-2 and TRBJ2-3; no clear D. Germline loops: CDR1 SGHTA, CDR2 FQGNSA. CDR3 length equals 14 residues. V was clipped by 1 base and J by 3 bases, with 8 bases between them. This chain's CDR3 is CASSLVANTDTQYF. Here the CDR3 DNA reads TGTGCCAGCAGCTTAGTCGCTAATACAGATACGCAGTATTTT.

V gene TRBV24-1 combines with J gene TRBJ2-1, with D maybe TRBD2 (6 bases). The V end lost 4 bases, the J end lost 10 bases, and 10 bases lay between the germline ends. This CDR3 comprises 12 residues. Germline values: CDR1 KGHDR, CDR2 SFDVKD. CDR3 bases: TGTGCCACCAGTGACACGACTAGGGAGCAGTTCTTC. Amino acid sequence: CATSDTTREQFF.

J is TRBJ1-5 and V is TRBV28, with D possibly TRBD1 on 6 matching bases. Germline loops: CDR1 MDHEN, CDR2 SYDVKM. With 3 bases removed from V and 5 bases from J, the gap between germline ends came to 11 bases. This CDR3 comprises 14 residues. DNA for the CDR3: TGTGCCAGCAGTTTCACAGGGCTTGATCAGCCCCAGCATTTT. Translated, it gives CASSFTGLDQPQHF.